This TCR beta chain was documented in a study of Graves' ophthalmopathy and Graves' hyperthyroidism. General study results and limits: The model forecast ophthalmopathy progression, reaching about 70% sensitivity and less than 75% specificity.

Ophthalmopathy in the donors was of moderate-to-severe activity, with CAS ≥3, NOSPECS ≥4 and duration under 3 months. With respect to this clonotype: The target antigen is unknown. A much larger clone differs by one base, so this may be a read error.

The TCR beta CDR3 regions underwent amplification from RNA transcripts. The authors performed first-round RT-PCR with HTBI primers and then a second-round multiplex PCR. TCRdb reprocessed the multiplex PCR reads via MiXCR and lists one record per CDR3 protein. The table records 650,000 to 800,000 distinct CDR3 sequences, 35% to 50% of them present only once. This CDR3 region has 12 residues. CDR1 DFQATT and CDR2 SNEGSKA come from the germline V gene (reference sequence). This TCR came from an adult man with Graves' ophthalmopathy. The V call is TRBV20-1, the J call TRBJ1-2; 8 bases map to TRBD1. Material: peripheral blood. This chain's CDR3 is CSADRAYYGYAF. The CDR3 coding sequence is TGCAGTGCGGACAGGGCCTACTATGGCTACGCCTTC.